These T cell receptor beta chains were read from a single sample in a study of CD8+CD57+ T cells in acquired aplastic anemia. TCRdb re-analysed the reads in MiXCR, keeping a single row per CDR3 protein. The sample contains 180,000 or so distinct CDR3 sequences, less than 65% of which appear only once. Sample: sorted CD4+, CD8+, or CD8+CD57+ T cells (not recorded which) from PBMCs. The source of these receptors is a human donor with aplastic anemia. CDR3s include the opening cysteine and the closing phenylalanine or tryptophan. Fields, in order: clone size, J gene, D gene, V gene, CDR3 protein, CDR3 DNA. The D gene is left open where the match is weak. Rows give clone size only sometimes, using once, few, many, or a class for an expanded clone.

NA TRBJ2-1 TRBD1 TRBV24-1 CGISVDRGTRNEQFF TGTGGCATCAGTGTGGACAGGGGGACCCGCAATGAGCAGTTCTTC
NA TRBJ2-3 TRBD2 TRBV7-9 CATRTSDTDTQYF TGTGCCACCCGGACTAGCGACACAGATACGCAGTATTTT
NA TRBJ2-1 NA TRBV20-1 CSARSREYEQFF TGCAGTGCTAGGTCTCGGGAATATGAGCAGTTCTTC
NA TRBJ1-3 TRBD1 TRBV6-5 CASRPGTGEISGNTIYF TGTGCCAGCAGGCCTGGGACAGGAGAGATCTCTGGAAACACCATATATTTT
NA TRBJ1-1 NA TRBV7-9 CASSLVSREAFF TGTGCCAGCAGCTTAGTGTCCAGGGAGGCTTTCTTT
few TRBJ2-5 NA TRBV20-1 CSAVRGGETQYF TGCAGTGCTGTAAGGGGAGGAGAGACCCAGTACTTC
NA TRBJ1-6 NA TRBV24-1 CATSYPGHNNSPLHF TGTGCCACCTCTTATCCGGGACATAATAATTCACCCCTCCACTTT
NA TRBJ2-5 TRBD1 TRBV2 CASSVSGQGQETQYF TGTGCCAGCAGTGTCTCGGGACAGGGGCAAGAGACCCAGTACTTC
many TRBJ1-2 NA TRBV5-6 CASSEQGANYGYTF TGTGCCAGCAGCGAACAGGGAGCTAACTATGGCTACACCTTC
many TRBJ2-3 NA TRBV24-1 CATSEPEGTGTDTQYF TGTGCCACCAGTGAGCCGGAGGGTACCGGCACAGATACGCAGTATTTT
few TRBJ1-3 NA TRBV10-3 CAISEGVQGNTIYF TGTGCCATCAGCGAGGGGGTTCAAGGAAACACCATATATTTT
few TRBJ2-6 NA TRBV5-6 CASSFYVPGANVLTF TGTGCCAGCAGCTTTTATGTTCCTGGGGCCAACGTCCTGACTTTC
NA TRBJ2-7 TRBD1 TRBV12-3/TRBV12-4 CASSFGTGRGSYEQYF TGTGCCAGCAGTTTCGGGACAGGGCGGGGGAGCTACGAGCAGTACTTC
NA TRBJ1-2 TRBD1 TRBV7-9 CASSLDGTATSNYGYTF TGTGCCAGCAGCTTGGACGGGACAGCGACGTCCAACTATGGCTACACCTTC
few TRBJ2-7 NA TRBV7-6 CASSSQLRGYEQYF TGTGCCAGCAGCTCCCAGTTACGGGGCTACGAGCAGTACTTC
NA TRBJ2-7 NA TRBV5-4 CASSLPDTYEQYF TGTGCCAGCAGCTTGCCAGATACCTACGAGCAGTACTTC
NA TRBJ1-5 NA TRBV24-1 CATGGDGDQPQHF TGTGCCACCGGCGGGGACGGGGATCAGCCCCAGCATTTT
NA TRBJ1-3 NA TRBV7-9 CASSVGAGSGNTTYF NA
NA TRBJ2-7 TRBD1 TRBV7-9 CASSVTGYEQYF TGTGCCAGCAGCGTGACAGGGTACGAGCAGTACTTC
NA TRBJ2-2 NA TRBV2 CASTSMRDTGELFF TGTGCCAGCACCTCAATGCGGGACACCGGGGAGCTGTTTTTT
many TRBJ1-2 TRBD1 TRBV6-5 CASQGGIHGYTF TGTGCCTCCCAGGGGGGGATCCATGGCTACACCTTC
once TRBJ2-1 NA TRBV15 CATSREDEQFF TGTGCCACCAGCAGAGAGGATGAGCAGTTCTTC
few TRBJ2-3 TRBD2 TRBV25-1 CASSALGLAIDTQYF TGTGCCAGCAGTGCGCTGGGACTAGCGATAGATACGCAGTATTTT
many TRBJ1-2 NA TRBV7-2 CASSLSGIYGYTF TGTGCCAGCAGCTTATCCGGGATTTATGGCTACACCTTC
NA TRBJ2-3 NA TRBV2 CASRPTTSRDTQYF TGTGCCAGCAGACCGACTACCTCCAGAGATACGCAGTATTTT
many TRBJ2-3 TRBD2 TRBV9 CASSSSGGASTDTQYF TGTGCCAGCAGCTCCAGCGGGGGGGCCTCCACAGATACGCAGTATTTT
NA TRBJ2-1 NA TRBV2 CASSLSGRNHNEQFF TGTGCCAGCAGCCTTTCGGGCCGGAACCACAATGAGCAGTTCTTC
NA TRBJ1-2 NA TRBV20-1 CSASYGYTF TGCAGTGCTAGTTATGGCTACACCTTC
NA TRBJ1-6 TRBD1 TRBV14 CASSPRTGYNSPLHF TGTGCCAGCAGCCCCCGGACAGGGTACAATTCACCCCTCCACTTT
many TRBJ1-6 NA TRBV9 CASSPHGEGNSPLHF TGTGCCAGCAGCCCCCACGGAGAGGGAAATTCACCCCTCCACTTT
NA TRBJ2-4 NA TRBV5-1 CASSGQRGIVKNIQYF TGCGCCAGCAGCGGACAACGGGGGATTGTCAAAAACATTCAGTACTTC
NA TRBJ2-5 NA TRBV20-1 CSAEDGQTQYF TGCAGTGCTGAGGACGGACAGACCCAGTACTTC
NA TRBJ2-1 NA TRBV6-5 CAIRRDSVDNEQFF TGTGCCATCCGGAGAGACTCGGTAGACAATGAGCAGTTCTTC
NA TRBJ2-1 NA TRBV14 CASSQDPGGNEQFF TGTGCCAGCAGCCAAGATCCCGGGGGCAATGAGCAGTTCTTC
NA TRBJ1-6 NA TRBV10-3 CAIAGPGNSPLHF TGTGCCATAGCGGGGCCAGGGAATTCACCCCTCCACTTT
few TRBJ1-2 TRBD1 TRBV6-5 CASSLNAVTGGGPFNYGYTF TGTGCCAGCAGTTTAAACGCCGTGACAGGGGGCGGTCCCTTTAACTATGGCTACACCTTC
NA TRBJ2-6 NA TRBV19 CASSIRVSGANVLTF TGTGCCAGTAGTATACGAGTCTCTGGGGCCAACGTCCTGACTTTC
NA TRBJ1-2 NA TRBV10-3 CAISEYSSGYTF TGTGCCATCAGTGAGTATAGTAGCGGCTACACCTTC
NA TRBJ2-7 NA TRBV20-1 CSALAPRGNEQYF TGCAGTGCTCTTGCTCCTAGGGGGAACGAGCAGTACTTC
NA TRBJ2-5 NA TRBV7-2 CATSAAGGETQYF TGTGCCACCAGTGCGGCAGGGGGGGAGACCCAGTACTTC
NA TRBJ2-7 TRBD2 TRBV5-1 CASSLVAGGPSEQYF TGCGCCAGCAGCTTGGTGGCGGGGGGGCCCAGCGAGCAGTACTTC
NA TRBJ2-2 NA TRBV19 CASSIQGELFF TGTGCCAGTAGTATACAGGGGGAGCTGTTTTTT
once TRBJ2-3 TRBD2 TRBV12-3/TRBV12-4 CASSQLAGGPDTQYF TGTGCCAGCAGCCAACTAGCGGGGGGACCAGATACGCAGTATTTT
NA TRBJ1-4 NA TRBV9 CASSNRAPYPTNEKLFF TGTGCCAGCAGCAACAGGGCTCCCTATCCAACTAATGAAAAACTGTTTTTT
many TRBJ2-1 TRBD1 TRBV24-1 CATSLRGSYNEQFF TGTGCCACCAGCCTCAGGGGGTCCTACAATGAGCAGTTCTTC
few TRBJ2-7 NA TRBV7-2 CASSLRNPYEQYF TGTGCCAGCAGCTTACGGAATCCCTACGAGCAGTACTTC
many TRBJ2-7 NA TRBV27 CASRSGNIGYEQYF TGTGCCAGCAGATCCGGGAACATCGGCTACGAGCAGTACTTC
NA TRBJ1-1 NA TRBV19 CASNPGPGDTEAFF TGTGCCAGTAATCCGGGTCCAGGGGACACTGAAGCTTTCTTT
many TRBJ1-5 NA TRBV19 CASSRSEYSNQPQHF TGTGCCAGTAGCCGGTCGGAGTACAGCAATCAGCCCCAGCATTTT
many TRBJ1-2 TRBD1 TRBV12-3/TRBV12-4 CASSFSGQGARGYTF TGTGCCAGCAGTTTTAGTGGGCAGGGGGCGCGCGGCTACACCTTC
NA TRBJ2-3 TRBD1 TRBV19 CASSIVGQGTDTQYF TGTGCCAGTAGTATAGTGGGACAGGGTACAGATACGCAGTATTTT
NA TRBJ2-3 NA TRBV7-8 CASSLGGLALLADTQYF TGTGCCAGCAGCTTAGGAGGGCTAGCGCTCCTAGCAGATACGCAGTATTTT
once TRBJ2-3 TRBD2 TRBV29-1 CSARRTSGSPTDTQYF TGCAGCGCCCGCCGGACTAGCGGGAGCCCCACAGATACGCAGTATTTT
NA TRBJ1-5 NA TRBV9 CASRDSPGHNNQPQHF TGTGCCAGCAGAGATAGTCCAGGGCATAACAATCAGCCCCAGCATTTT
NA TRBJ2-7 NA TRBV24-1 CATSQGPPSYAQYF TGTGCCACCAGCCAGGGACCACCCTCCTACGCGCAGTACTTC
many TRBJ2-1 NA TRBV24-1 CATSDIWGSSYNEQFF TGTGCCACCAGTGATATTTGGGGCAGCTCCTACAATGAGCAGTTCTTC
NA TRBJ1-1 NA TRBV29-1 CSVLTGNTEAFF TGCAGCGTATTGACGGGGAACACTGAAGCTTTCTTT
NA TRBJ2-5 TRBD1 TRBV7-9 CASSLGDRTGNEETQYF TGTGCCAGCAGCTTGGGCGATCGGACAGGGAACGAAGAGACCCAGTACTTC
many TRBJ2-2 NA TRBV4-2 CASSQDLRRTGELFF TGTGCCAGCAGCCAAGACCTCAGGAGGACCGGGGAGCTGTTTTTT